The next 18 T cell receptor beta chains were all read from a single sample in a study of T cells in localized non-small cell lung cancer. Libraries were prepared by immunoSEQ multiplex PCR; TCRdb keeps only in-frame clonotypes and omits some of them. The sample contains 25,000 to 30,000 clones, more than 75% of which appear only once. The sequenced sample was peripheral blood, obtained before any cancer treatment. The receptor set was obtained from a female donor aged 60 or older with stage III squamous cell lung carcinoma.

CDR3 nucleotides: TGTGCCAGCAGTTTGACTCCTAGCGTCAGCACAGATACGCAGTATTTT. Amino acid sequence: CASSLTPSVSTDTQYF. The gene calls are TRBV28 and TRBJ2-3; D perhaps matches TRBD2 (6 bases). Germline V CDR1 and CDR2: MDHEN, SYDVKM. This CDR3 contains 16 residues. V was trimmed by 3 bases and J by 0 bases, leaving 13 bases between them. The full variable domain, with the rest looked up from reference TRBV28 and TRBJ2-3, is DVKVTQSSRYLVKRTGEKVFLECVQDMDHENMFWYRQDPGLGLRLIYFSYDVKMKEKGDIPEGYSVSREKKERFSLILESASTNQTSMYLCASSLTPSVSTDTQYFGPGTRLTVL.

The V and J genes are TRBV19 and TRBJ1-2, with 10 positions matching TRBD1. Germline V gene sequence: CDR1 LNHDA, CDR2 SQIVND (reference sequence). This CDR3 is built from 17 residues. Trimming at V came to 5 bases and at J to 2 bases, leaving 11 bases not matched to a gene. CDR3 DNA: TGTGCCAGTAGTCTCCCGGACAGGGGGAAGGGAAACTATGGCTACACCTTC. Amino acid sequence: CASSLPDRGKGNYGYTF. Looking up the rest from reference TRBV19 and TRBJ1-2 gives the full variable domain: DGGITQSPKYLFRKEGQNVTLSCEQNLNHDAMYWYRQDPGQGLRLIYYSQIVNDFQKGDIAEGYSVSREKKESFPLTVTSAQKNPTAFYLCASSLPDRGKGNYGYTFGSGTRLTVV.

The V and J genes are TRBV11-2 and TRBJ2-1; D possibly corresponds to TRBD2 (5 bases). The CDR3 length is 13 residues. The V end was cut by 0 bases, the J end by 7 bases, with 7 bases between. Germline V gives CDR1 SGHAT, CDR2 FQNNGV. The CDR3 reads CASSLDRGNEQFF. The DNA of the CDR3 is TGTGCCAGCAGCTTAGATCGGGGAAATGAGCAGTTCTTC.

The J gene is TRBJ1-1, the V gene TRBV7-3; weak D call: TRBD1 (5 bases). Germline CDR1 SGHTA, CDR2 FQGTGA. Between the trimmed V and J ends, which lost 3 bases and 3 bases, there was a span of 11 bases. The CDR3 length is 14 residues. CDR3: CASSFQGWDTEAFF. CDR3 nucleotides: TGTGCCAGCAGCTTTCAGGGTTGGGACACTGAAGCTTTCTTT. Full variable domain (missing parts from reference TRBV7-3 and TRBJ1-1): GAGVSQTPSNKVTEKGKYVELRCDPISGHTALYWYRQSLGQGPEFLIYFQGTGAADDSGLPNDRFFAVRPEGSVSTLKIQRTERGDSAVYLCASSFQGWDTEAFFGQGTRLTVV.

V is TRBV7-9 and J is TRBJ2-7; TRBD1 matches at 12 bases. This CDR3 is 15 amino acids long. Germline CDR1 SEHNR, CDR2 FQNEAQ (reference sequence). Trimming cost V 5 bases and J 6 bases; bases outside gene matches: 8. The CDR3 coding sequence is TGTGCCAGCAGCGAGACCGGGACAGGGGGCGGCGAGCAGTACTTC. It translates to CASSETGTGGGEQYF.

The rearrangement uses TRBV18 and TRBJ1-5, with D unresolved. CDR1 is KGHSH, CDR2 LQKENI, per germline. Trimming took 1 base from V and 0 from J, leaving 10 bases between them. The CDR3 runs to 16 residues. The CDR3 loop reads CASSPQGDLSNQPQHF. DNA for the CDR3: TGTGCCAGCTCACCACAAGGCGATCTTAGCAATCAGCCCCAGCATTTT.

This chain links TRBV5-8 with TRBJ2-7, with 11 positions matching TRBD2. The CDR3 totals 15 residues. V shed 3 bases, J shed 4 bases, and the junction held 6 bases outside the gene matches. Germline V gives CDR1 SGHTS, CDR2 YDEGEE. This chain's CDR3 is CASSWGTSGGYEQYF. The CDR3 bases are TGTGCCAGCAGCTGGGGGACTAGCGGCGGGTACGAGCAGTACTTC.

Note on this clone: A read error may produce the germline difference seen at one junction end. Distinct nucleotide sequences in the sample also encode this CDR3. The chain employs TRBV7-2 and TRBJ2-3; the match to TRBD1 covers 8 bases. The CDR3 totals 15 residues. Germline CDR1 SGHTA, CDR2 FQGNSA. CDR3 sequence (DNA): TGTGCCAGCAGCCTAGCAGGGGGCAGCACAGATACGCAGTATTTT. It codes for CASSLAGGSTDTQYF.

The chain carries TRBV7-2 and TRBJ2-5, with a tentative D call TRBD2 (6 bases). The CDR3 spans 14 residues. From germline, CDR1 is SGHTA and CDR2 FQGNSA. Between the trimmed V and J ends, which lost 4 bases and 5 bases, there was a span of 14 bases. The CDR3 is CASSSGLVGETQYF. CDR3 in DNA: TGTGCCAGCAGCTCGGGACTCGTAGGGGAGACCCAGTACTTC. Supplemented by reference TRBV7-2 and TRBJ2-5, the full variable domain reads GAGVSQSPSNKVTEKGKDVELRCDPISGHTALYWYRQSLGQGLEFLIYFQGNSAPDKSGLPSDRFSAERTGGSVSTLTIQRTQQEDSAVYLCASSSGLVGETQYFGPGTRLLVL.

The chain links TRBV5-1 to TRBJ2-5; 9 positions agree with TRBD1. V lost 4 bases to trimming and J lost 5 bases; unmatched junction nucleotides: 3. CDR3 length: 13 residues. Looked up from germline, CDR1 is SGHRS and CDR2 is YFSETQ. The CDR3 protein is CASSPDRGETQYF. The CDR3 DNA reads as TGCGCCAGCAGCCCCGACAGGGGGGAGACCCAGTACTTC.

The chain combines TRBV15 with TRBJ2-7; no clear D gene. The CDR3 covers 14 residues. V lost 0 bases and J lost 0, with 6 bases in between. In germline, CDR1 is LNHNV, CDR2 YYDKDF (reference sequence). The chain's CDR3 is CATSRDRSSYEQYF. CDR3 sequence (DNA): TGTGCCACCAGCAGAGATAGGAGCTCCTACGAGCAGTACTTC.

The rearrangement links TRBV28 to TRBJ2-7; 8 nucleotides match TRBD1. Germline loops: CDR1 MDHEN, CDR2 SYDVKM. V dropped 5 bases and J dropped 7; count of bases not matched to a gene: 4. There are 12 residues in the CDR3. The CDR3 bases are TGTGCCAGCAGTCAGGGGGCCAGGGAGCAGTACTTC. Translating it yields CASSQGAREQYF.

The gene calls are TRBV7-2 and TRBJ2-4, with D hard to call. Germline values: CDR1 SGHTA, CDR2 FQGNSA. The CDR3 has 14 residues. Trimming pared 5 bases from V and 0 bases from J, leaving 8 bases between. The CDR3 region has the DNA TGTGCCAGCAGCCCTGCCGTAGCCAAAAACATTCAGTACTTC. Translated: CASSPAVAKNIQYF.

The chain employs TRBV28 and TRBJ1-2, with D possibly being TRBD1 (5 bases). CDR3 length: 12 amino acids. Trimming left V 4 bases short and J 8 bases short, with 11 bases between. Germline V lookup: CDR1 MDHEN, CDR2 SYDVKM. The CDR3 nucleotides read TGTGCCAGCAGTTACGGGGGTTGGGGCTACACCTTC. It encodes CASSYGGWGYTF.

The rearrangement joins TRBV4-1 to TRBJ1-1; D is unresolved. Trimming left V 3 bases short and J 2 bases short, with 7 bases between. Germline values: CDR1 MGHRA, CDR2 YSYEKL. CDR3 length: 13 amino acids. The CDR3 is CASSHAINTEAFF. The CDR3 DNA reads TGCGCCAGCAGCCATGCAATTAACACTGAAGCTTTCTTT.

For the CDR3, the DNA is TGTGCCTGGAGTGTACGACTGAGCTCCTACAATGAGCAGTTCTTC. Translation gives CAWSVRLSSYNEQFF. V and J are TRBV30 and TRBJ2-1; D remains unclear. V was trimmed by 0 bases and J by 0 bases, leaving 9 bases between them. CDR1 and CDR2 (germline): GTSNPN, SVGIG (reference sequence). The CDR3 contains 15 residues.

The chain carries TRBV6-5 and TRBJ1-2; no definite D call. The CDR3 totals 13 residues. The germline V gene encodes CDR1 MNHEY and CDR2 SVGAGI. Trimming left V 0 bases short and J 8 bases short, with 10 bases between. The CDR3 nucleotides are TGTGCCAGCAGTTACTCGAGTGCACGCGGCTACACCTTC. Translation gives CASSYSSARGYTF.

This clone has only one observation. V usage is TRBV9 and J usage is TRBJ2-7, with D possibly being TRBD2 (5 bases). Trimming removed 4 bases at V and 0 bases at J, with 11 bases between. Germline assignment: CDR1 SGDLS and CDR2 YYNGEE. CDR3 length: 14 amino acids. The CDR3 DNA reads TGTGCCAGCAGCCCAAGAGGGTCCTCCTACGAGCAGTACTTC. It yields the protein CASSPRGSSYEQYF.